Sequencing of this T cell receptor beta chain was carried out in a study of blood T cell repertoires in COVID-19. On the study more broadly: Acute and convalescent COVID-19 specimens originated in the United States, Italy and Spain. T cells, B-cell-depleted T cells, or PBMCs supplied cDNA or gDNA.

Original handling: Estimation of nucleated cell counts relied on the amplification of reference gene primers. TCRdb keeps only in-frame clones here, not all; method: immunoSEQ multiplex PCR. V and J calls and clone size come straight from that table; D and trimming were deduced from the DNA. In the table there are roughly 25,000 clones, 85% to 95% of which are singletons. With 7 bases removed from V and 0 bases from J, the gap between germline ends came to 8 bases. There are 13 residues in the CDR3. The germline CDR1 and CDR2 sequences are KGHDR and SFDVKD. The sample taken for sequencing was peripheral blood. The rearrangement joins TRBV24-1 to TRBJ1-2; a possible D gene is TRBD1 (5 bases). The sequence came from a woman aged 45-65 years with active COVID-19. The CDR3 here is CATSDRANYGYTF. In DNA form, the CDR3 reads TGTGCCACCAGCGACAGAGCTAACTATGGCTACACCTTC.